The 5 T cell receptor beta chains in this list originate from one sample, sequenced in a study of radiotherapy plus CTLA-4 blockade in lung cancer. Data came from immunoSEQ multiplex PCR; TCRdb stores just in-frame clones and leaves some out. The profile shows roughly 68,000 clones, about 80% of them singletons. The source material was peripheral blood, sampled from a patient treated with radiotherapy plus ipilimumab. The receptors were gathered from a human donor with non-small cell lung cancer who had a complete response to radiotherapy plus ipilimumab.

This clone was seen a single time. The chain is built from TRBV10-1 and TRBJ2-1; 10 bases match TRBD2. V was pared by 9 bases and J by 8 bases, with 10 bases of the junction left unmatched. Germline V lookup: CDR1 WNHNN, CDR2 SYGVQD (reference sequence). The length of the CDR3 is 14 residues. The CDR3 nucleotides are TGCGCCAGTATCAGCGGGAGGGCGTTCTATGAGCAGTTCTTC. Translated, it gives CASISGRAFYEQFF.

V usage is TRBV4-3 and J usage is TRBJ1-5, with D maybe TRBD1 (5 bases). The germline CDR1 and CDR2 sequences are LGHNA and YSLEER. The CDR3 spans 16 residues. Deletions cut 0 bases from V and 0 bases from J, with 9 bases between. CDR3 sequence (DNA): TGCGCCAGCAGCCAAGAGATCGGGGGTAGCAATCAGCCCCAGCATTTT. Its translation is CASSQEIGGSNQPQHF.

The rearrangement joins TRBV5-4 to TRBJ1-2; D not resolved. Deletions cut 4 bases from V and 4 bases from J, with 14 bases between. The germline CDR1 and CDR2 sequences are SGHNT and YYREEE (reference sequence). The CDR3 loop spans 14 amino acids. CDR3 loop: CASSPSGGVYGYTF. Here the CDR3 DNA reads TGTGCCAGCAGCCCCTCGGGCGGAGTCTATGGCTACACCTTC.

This clone was detected only once. V usage is TRBV11-3 and J usage is TRBJ2-3, with no clear D. Germline V gene lookup returns CDR1 SGHNT and CDR2 YENEEA. V was clipped by 3 bases and J by 4 bases, with 14 bases between them. The CDR3 extends over 15 amino acids. The CDR3 sequence is CASSFSGLRSDTQYF. In DNA, the CDR3 is TGTGCCAGCAGCTTTTCCGGGCTTCGTTCAGATACGCAGTATTTT.

The chain has TRBV6-6 and TRBJ2-7; TRBD1 might be the D (6 bases). Trimming removed 4 bases from V and 4 bases from J, with 14 bases in between. This CDR3 is built from 14 residues. Germline V lookup: CDR1 MNHNY, CDR2 SVGAGI (reference sequence). CDR3 nucleotide sequence: TGTGCCAGCAGTTTACAGGGAGTCGGTTACGAGCAGTACGTC. Its protein product is CASSLQGVGYEQYV.